What follows are 30 T cell receptor beta chains derived from one specimen sequenced in a study of patients and donors after allogeneic stem cell transplantation. Using its own MiXCR run on the RT-PCR reads, TCRdb lists one record per CDR3 protein. The repertoire includes approximately 200,000 distinct CDR3 sequences, about 37% of them detected once, and 9.5% to 13% sits in the top ten. Sequenced sample: blood, either unsorted or a sorted T cell fraction (not recorded which). Receptors were obtained from a human donor who was either an allogeneic HSCT recipient or a stem cell or donor lymphocyte infusion donor (not recorded which). It is not recorded whose cells these are; they may come from a transplant donor.

In regard to this clonotype: The junction departs from germline at one end; a sequencing error may be responsible. The gene calls are TRBV28 and TRBJ1-2, with no clear D. The V gene's germline CDR1 is MDHEN and CDR2 SYDVKM. The CDR3 sequence is 14 residues long. Written as DNA, the CDR3 is TGTGCCAGCAGTTTCATGGGCGGACTTTATGGCTACAGCTTC. Translated: CASSFMGGLYGYSF.

The chain recombines TRBV20-1 with TRBJ1-2; no firm D call. V gave up 1 base and J gave up 4 bases, with 7 bases separating them. The CDR3 is 12 amino acids. Per germline, CDR1 DFQATT and CDR2 SNEGSKA (reference sequence). The CDR3 coding sequence is TGCAGTGCTAGAGGGCAGGTCTATGGCTACACCTTC. Translating it yields CSARGQVYGYTF.

This sequence joins TRBV15 and TRBJ2-1; D is undetermined. There are 14 residues in the CDR3. Germline assignment: CDR1 LNHNV and CDR2 YYDKDF (reference sequence). V lost 4 bases and J lost 1, with 8 bases in between. CDR3 DNA: TGTGCCACCAGCACTTCGGGTTCCTACAATGAGCAGTTCTTC. Residues: CATSTSGSYNEQFF.

The V call is TRBV28, the J call TRBJ2-2, with D possibly matching TRBD1 (7 bases). The CDR3 length is 17 residues. The V and J ends lost 4 bases and 0 bases respectively, with 15 bases between them. Germline V gene lookup returns CDR1 MDHEN and CDR2 SYDVKM. CDR3: CASSSGGGWANTGELFF. The CDR3 bases are TGTGCCAGCAGTTCAGGGGGAGGATGGGCGAACACCGGGGAGCTGTTTTTT. The full variable domain, completed using reference TRBV28 and TRBJ2-2, is DVKVTQSSRYLVKRTGEKVFLECVQDMDHENMFWYRQDPGLGLRLIYFSYDVKMKEKGDIPEGYSVSREKKERFSLILESASTNQTSMYLCASSSGGGWANTGELFFGEGSRLTVL.

This sequence joins TRBV10-3 and TRBJ2-3; 13 bases fit TRBD2. CDR1 ENHRY and CDR2 SYGVKD come from the germline V gene. The CDR3 covers 18 residues. The junction had 10 bases not matched to a gene; V was cut back by 4 bases and J by 3 bases. CDR3 nucleotides: TGTGCCATCAGTGGAACTGGACTAGCGGGGGTTGGGACAGATACGCAGTATTTT. Amino acid sequence: CAISGTGLAGVGTDTQYF.

The rearrangement uses TRBV5-1 and TRBJ2-3, with TRBD2 identical over 12 bases. V lost 4 bases and J lost 7; bases outside the gene matches: 13. Looked up from germline, CDR1 is SGHRS and CDR2 is YFSETQ. This CDR3 region has 17 residues. CDR3 bases: TGCGCCAGCAGCCTCGGACTAGCGGGGAGCCAGGCAAATACGCAGTATTTT. Its protein product is CASSLGLAGSQANTQYF.

CDR3 DNA: TGTGCCAGCAGCGAGTCCGCCGGGCCGTTCTATGGCTACACCTTC. Its protein product is CASSESAGPFYGYTF. V and J are TRBV9 and TRBJ1-2; D call uncertain. The CDR3 loop spans 15 amino acids. V dropped 3 bases and J dropped 4 bases, with 16 bases sitting between them. Germline-derived CDR1 and CDR2 are SGDLS and YYNGEE.

CDR3: CASGRGGGADTEAFF. CDR3 sequence (DNA): TGTGCCAGCGGCCGCGGGGGGGGCGCGGACACTGAAGCTTTCTTT. V gene TRBV9 combines with J gene TRBJ1-1, with D possibly matching TRBD1 (6 bases). The CDR3 contains 15 residues. V lost 7 bases and J lost 3, with 19 bases in between. CDR1 and CDR2 (germline): SGDLS, YYNGEE.

This clonotype was seen more than once but under ten times. This chain links TRBV4-1 with TRBJ1-1; D gene uncertain. V dropped 2 bases and J dropped 4 bases, with 11 bases sitting between them. Germline V CDR1 and CDR2: MGHRA, YSYEKL. CDR3 length: 14 amino acids. The CDR3 nucleotides are TGCGCCAGCAGCCAATATCTCAAAGGCACTGAAGCTTTCTTT. Translation gives CASSQYLKGTEAFF.

The chain links TRBV12-3 or TRBV12-4 to TRBJ2-5, with D perhaps TRBD1 (6 bases). The CDR3 extends over 13 amino acids. V shed 6 bases and J shed 1 base, with 9 bases lying between them. The CDR3 DNA reads as TGTGCCAGCAGGGACAGCATCCAAGAGACCCAGTACTTC. As protein: CASRDSIQETQYF.

V and J are TRBV12-3 or TRBV12-4 and TRBJ1-5; D unresolved. This CDR3 is built from 12 residues. Trimming cost V 8 bases and J 1 base, with 6 bases left between them. In DNA, the CDR3 is TGTGCCAGCCGGGCAAGCAATCAGCCCCAGCATTTT. Amino acids: CASRASNQPQHF.

This chain uses TRBV9 with TRBJ1-5, with D possibly matching TRBD1 (5 bases). Trimming stripped 3 bases from V and 0 bases from J, with 7 bases between. CDR1 is SGDLS and CDR2 is YYNGEE in the germline V gene. The CDR3 has 14 amino acids. The CDR3 protein is CASSATVSNQPQHF. CDR3 DNA: TGTGCCAGCAGCGCGACAGTTAGCAATCAGCCCCAGCATTTT.

In this sample, this clonotype turned up a few times. This rearrangement joins TRBV5-1 to TRBJ1-4; 10 positions agree with TRBD1. V shed 4 bases and J 7 bases; nucleotides not matched to a gene: 7. Germline CDR1 SGHRS, CDR2 YFSETQ. This CDR3 contains 15 residues. For the CDR3, the DNA is TGCGCCAGCAGCAGAGCGACAGGGGGCGTTGAAAAACTGTTTTTT. Residues: CASSRATGGVEKLFF.

The chain recombines TRBV7-6 with TRBJ1-5, with 7 bases aligning to TRBD1. Germline V gene data show CDR1 as SGHVS and CDR2 as FNYEAQ. Trimming at V came to 5 bases and at J to 6 bases, leaving 13 bases not matched to a gene. The CDR3 runs 16 residues. The DNA for the CDR3 is TGTGCCAGCAGCCCCCGGGGAGGGGGCGCGGGTCAGCCCCAGCATTTT. It specifies CASSPRGGGAGQPQHF.

The chain recombines TRBV20-1 with TRBJ1-2; unclear D gene. Germline loops: CDR1 DFQATT, CDR2 SNEGSKA (reference sequence). The V and J ends lost 0 bases and 6 bases respectively, with 14 bases between them. The CDR3 sequence is 14 residues long. The CDR3 loop reads CSARDPSRQDGYTF. CDR3 DNA sequence: TGCAGTGCTAGAGATCCTAGCCGCCAGGATGGCTACACCTTC.

This clonotype was seen a few times. CDR3 loop: CASSQDSVGGEGDQPQHF. The DNA for the CDR3 is TGCGCCAGCAGCCAAGATAGCGTCGGAGGAGAGGGTGATCAGCCCCAGCATTTT. The rearrangement uses TRBV4-1 and TRBJ1-5; D gene unclear. Trimming cost V 0 bases and J 5 bases, with 20 bases left between them. The V gene's germline CDR1 is MGHRA and CDR2 YSYEKL. This CDR3 has 18 amino acids.

A few counts support this clonotype. This chain links TRBV10-3 with TRBJ2-3; the D gene is possibly TRBD2 (7 bases). V lost 4 bases to trimming and J lost 6 bases, with 17 bases between them. The length of the CDR3 is 15 residues. Per germline, CDR1 ENHRY and CDR2 SYGVKD. In DNA form, the CDR3 reads TGTGCCATCAGTGGCCAAGGGGGGGTTGATGATACGCAGTATTTT. Its translation is CAISGQGGVDDTQYF.

This chain uses TRBV3-1 with TRBJ2-2, with D perhaps matching TRBD1 (6 bases). The CDR3 extends over 14 amino acids. The V end lost 10 bases, the J end lost 1 base, and 13 bases lay between the germline ends. Germline assignment: CDR1 LGHDT and CDR2 YNNKEL (reference sequence). CDR3 in amino acids: CATDQGLNTGELFF. The CDR3, as DNA: TGTGCCACCGATCAGGGGCTGAACACCGGGGAGCTGTTTTTT.

This clonotype was seen a handful of times. This sequence joins TRBV7-9 and TRBJ1-1; D possibly corresponds to TRBD1 (5 bases). CDR3 size: 13 residues. Germline values: CDR1 SEHNR, CDR2 FQNEAQ (reference sequence). The V and J ends lost 0 bases and 8 bases respectively, with 10 bases between them. The CDR3 spells CASSLATRTEAFF. The CDR3 region has the DNA TGTGCCAGCAGCTTAGCGACTCGGACAGAAGCTTTCTTT.

The chain employs TRBV12-3 or TRBV12-4 and TRBJ1-4, with D perhaps TRBD1 (6 bases). The CDR3 contains 16 residues. The germline V and J ends were trimmed by 3 bases and 7 bases, with 18 bases remaining between them. The CDR3 protein is CASSLWGPSGAEKLFF. The CDR3 nucleotides read TGTGCCAGCAGTTTGTGGGGTCCGTCAGGGGCTGAAAAACTGTTTTTT.

This clonotype has just a few counts. This rearrangement joins TRBV20-1 to TRBJ2-1, with 10 bases matching TRBD2. This CDR3 has 14 amino acids. Looked up from germline, CDR1 is DFQATT and CDR2 is SNEGSKA (reference sequence). V gave up 4 bases and J gave up 2 bases; unmatched junction bases: 2. The CDR3 protein is CSATLAGAYNEQFF. CDR3 nucleotides: TGCAGTGCTACCCTAGCGGGGGCCTACAATGAGCAGTTCTTC.

The chain carries TRBV5-1 and TRBJ1-1; 7 nucleotides match TRBD1. Germline V gene sequence: CDR1 SGHRS, CDR2 YFSETQ. The length of the CDR3 is 15 residues. Trimming at V came to 0 bases and at J to 6 bases, leaving 8 bases not matched to a gene. CDR3 DNA: TGCGCCAGCAGCTTGGAAGGCAGGGGGAGCCCTGAAGCTTTCTTT. Translated: CASSLEGRGSPEAFF. The variable domain in full, completed from reference TRBV5-1 and TRBJ1-1, reads KAGVTQTPRYLIKTRGQQVTLSCSPISGHRSVSWYQQTPGQGLQFLFEYFSETQRNKGNFPGRFSGRQFSNSRSEMNVSTLELGDSALYLCASSLEGRGSPEAFFGQGTRLTVV.

The V and J genes are TRBV7-3 and TRBJ2-1; a weak D match, TRBD2 (6 bases). The CDR3 has 13 residues. V was cut by 5 bases and J by 7 bases, with 12 bases left in between. Germline CDR1 SGHTA, CDR2 FQGTGA. CDR3 residues: CASSPGLGNEQFF. The DNA of the CDR3 is TGTGCCAGCAGCCCGGGACTTGGGAATGAGCAGTTCTTC.

This chain connects TRBV7-8 to TRBJ2-3, with D uncertain. CDR1 and CDR2 from the germline V gene are SGHVS and FQNEAQ. V lost 0 bases to trimming and J lost 7 bases, with 17 bases between them. The CDR3 spans 16 residues. The CDR3, as DNA: TGTGCCAGCAGCTTAGCGGGTTTGACAATTCGGTATACGCAGTATTTT. It yields the protein CASSLAGLTIRYTQYF.

V is TRBV6-6 and J is TRBJ2-7, with 10 bases lining up with TRBD2. CDR1 MNHNY and CDR2 SVGAGI come from the germline V gene (reference sequence). This CDR3 spans 15 amino acids. V shed 4 bases, J shed 2 bases, and the junction held 5 bases outside the gene matches. CDR3 in DNA: TGTGCCAGCAGTTCCCGGGGACTAGCGACCTACGAGCAGTACTTC. It specifies CASSSRGLATYEQYF.

In its sample, this clonotype was seen many times. The chain links TRBV12-3 or TRBV12-4 to TRBJ1-1, with TRBD1 as a possible D gene (6 bases). The V and J ends lost 2 bases and 7 bases respectively, with 8 bases between them. This CDR3 comprises 12 residues. CDR3 DNA sequence: TGTGCCAGCAGTTTAAGGGGGAATGAAGCTTTCTTT. This codes for CASSLRGNEAFF.

V and J are TRBV10-3 and TRBJ1-2, with D unresolved. Germline V gene data show CDR1 as ENHRY and CDR2 as SYGVKD. The CDR3 extends over 13 amino acids. Trimming took 4 bases from V and 3 from J, leaving 9 bases between them. Here the CDR3 reads CAISVRADYGYTF. The CDR3 nucleotides read TGTGCCATCAGTGTGAGGGCAGACTATGGCTACACCTTC.

V gene TRBV12-3 or TRBV12-4 combines with J gene TRBJ1-1; D is unresolved. The CDR3 loop spans 15 amino acids. V shed 3 bases and J shed 2 bases, with 13 bases lying between them. This CDR3 is CASSFSPTLNTEAFF. The CDR3 DNA is TGTGCCAGCAGTTTTTCGCCTACACTAAACACTGAAGCTTTCTTT.

There are a few counts of this clonotype. The chain couples TRBV18 to TRBJ1-2, with 8 bases identical to TRBD1. Germline CDR1 reads KGHSH; CDR2 reads LQKENI. V trimming: 3 bases; J trimming: 0 bases; junction bases outside the gene matches: 3. CDR3 length equals 15 residues. The CDR3 protein is CASSPGQGPNYGYTF. For the CDR3, the DNA is TGTGCCAGCTCACCCGGACAGGGACCTAACTATGGCTACACCTTC. Filled out from reference TRBV18 and TRBJ1-2, the complete variable domain reads NAGVMQNPRHLVRRRGQEARLRCSPMKGHSHVYWYRQLPEEGLKFMVYLQKENIIDESGMPKERFSAEFPKEGPSILRIQQVVRGDSAAYFCASSPGQGPNYGYTFGSGTRLTVV.

The V and J genes are TRBV5-1 and TRBJ2-7; 8 nucleotides agree with TRBD1. The CDR3 contains 14 residues. The germline gives CDR1 SGHRS, CDR2 YFSETQ. The J segment lost 5 bases and the V segment lost 3 bases, leaving 7 bases of the junction unmatched. The CDR3 sequence: CASSSDRVRDEQYF. Here the CDR3 DNA reads TGCGCCAGCAGCTCGGACAGGGTGAGGGACGAGCAGTACTTC.